These 32 T cell receptor beta chains came from one sample sequenced in a study of blood T cell repertoires in COVID-19. The data were produced by immunoSEQ multiplex PCR, yet TCRdb's version contains in-frame clones alone and is incomplete. The repertoire holds about 140,000 clones, with about 90% as singletons. The sequenced sample consisted of peripheral blood. All receptors derive from a woman of 80 years or more with acute or convalescent COVID-19.

The chain uses TRBV6-5 and TRBJ1-2; 10 bases line up with TRBD1. Germline V gene data show CDR1 as MNHEY and CDR2 as SVGAGI. The V gene end was trimmed by 6 bases and the J gene end by 4 bases; junction bases not matched to a gene: 5. This CDR3 region has 14 residues. Here the CDR3 DNA reads TGTGCCAGCAGGGAGGGACAGGGGACCTATGGCTACACCTTC. Amino acid sequence: CASREGQGTYGYTF.

The chain carries TRBV20-1 and TRBJ1-1; no firm D call. Germline V gene data show CDR1 as DFQATT and CDR2 as SNEGSKA (reference sequence). The CDR3 contains 11 residues. Trimming shortened V by 7 bases and J by 1 base, and 7 bases separated the two germline ends. CDR3 loop: CSVRGNTEAFF. The CDR3 DNA is TGCAGTGTCCGGGGGAACACTGAAGCTTTCTTT.

The chain recombines TRBV5-6 with TRBJ1-5; no clear D. The CDR3 spans 14 residues. V was cut by 4 bases and J by 1 base, with 9 bases left in between. Germline assignment: CDR1 SGHDT and CDR2 YYEEEE. Written as DNA, the CDR3 is TGTGCCAGCAGCCGAGGGAGCAGCAATCAGCCCCAGCATTTT. Translation: CASSRGSSNQPQHF.

The V and J genes are TRBV14 and TRBJ1-1, with TRBD1 identical over 8 bases. Trimming took 1 base from V and 6 from J; bases not matched to a gene: 1. Germline V gene sequence: CDR1 SGHDN, CDR2 FVKESK. There are 13 residues in the CDR3. Here the CDR3 reads CASSQGQGSEAFF. CDR3 DNA: TGTGCCAGCAGCCAAGGACAGGGGTCTGAAGCTTTCTTT.

This clone was seen once. The chain combines TRBV5-6 with TRBJ2-2, with 8 bases aligning to TRBD1. With 4 bases clipped from V and 6 bases from J, the junction kept 8 bases outside the gene matches. Germline-derived CDR1 and CDR2 are SGHDT and YYEEEE. The CDR3 has 15 residues. In DNA form, the CDR3 reads TGTGCCAGCAGCGCGGGACAGGTATTCGCCGGGGAGCTGTTTTTT. This translates into CASSAGQVFAGELFF.

This chain connects TRBV7-8 to TRBJ1-2; D unresolved. The CDR3 is 12 residues long. From germline, CDR1 is SGHVS and CDR2 FQNEAQ. Trimming cost V 3 bases and J 7 bases, with 9 bases left between them. CDR3 in amino acids: CASSFLSGGYTF. CDR3 coding DNA: TGTGCCAGCAGCTTTCTCTCGGGTGGCTACACCTTC.

This clone was detected only once. J is TRBJ1-1 and V is TRBV12-3 or TRBV12-4; tentatively, D is TRBD1 (5 bases). The CDR3 is made up of 12 amino acids. V gave up 3 bases and J gave up 3 bases, with 5 bases separating them. CDR3 in amino acids: CASSFRDTEAFF. The CDR3 DNA sequence: TGTGCCAGCAGTTTCAGGGACACTGAAGCTTTCTTT.

The CDR3 sequence is CASSASNTGELFF. The CDR3 bases are TGTGCCAGCTCTGCGTCAAACACCGGGGAGCTGTTTTTT. This rearrangement joins TRBV7-3 to TRBJ2-2; no definite D call. The length of the CDR3 is 13 residues. Between the trimmed V and J ends, which lost 8 bases and 2 bases, there was a span of 9 bases. Germline V gene sequence: CDR1 SGHTA, CDR2 FQGTGA.

V is TRBV3-1 (or the pseudogene TRBV3-2) and J is TRBJ1-1; 9 positions agree with TRBD1. V lost 4 bases, J lost 7 bases, and 10 bases stayed unmatched. This CDR3 region has 15 residues. Germline values: CDR1 LGHDT, CDR2 YNNKEL (reference sequence). The CDR3, as DNA: TGTGCCAGCAGCCCGGGACAGGGTGGGCTCGGTGAAGCTTTCTTT. It encodes CASSPGQGGLGEAFF.

The table lists this clone with a few counts. This sequence joins TRBV12-3 or TRBV12-4 and TRBJ1-5, with D possibly matching TRBD1 (5 bases). CDR3 size: 13 residues. Trimming cost V 8 bases and J 0 bases, with 8 bases left between them. The CDR3 loop is CASGRGSNQPQHF. For the CDR3, the DNA is TGTGCCAGCGGAAGGGGTAGCAATCAGCCCCAGCATTTT.

The J gene is TRBJ2-6, the V gene TRBV30, with D tentatively TRBD1 (6 bases). V lost 7 bases and J 4 bases, leaving 14 bases between the germline ends. Germline CDR1 reads GTSNPN; CDR2 reads SVGIG (reference sequence). This CDR3 contains 14 residues. Here the CDR3 DNA reads TGTGCCTTTAATACAGGGTTCGGGGCCAACGTCCTGACTTTC. Protein: CAFNTGFGANVLTF.

The chain combines TRBV6-1 with TRBJ1-1, with D possibly TRBD1 on 6 matching bases. V lost 0 bases, J lost 1 base, and 6 bases lay in between. The germline CDR1 and CDR2 sequences are MNHNS and SASEGT. This CDR3 has 14 residues. CDR3 DNA: TGTGCCAGCAGTGAAGCCAGGGGGAACACTGAAGCTTTCTTT. Translating gives CASSEARGNTEAFF.

The CDR3 DNA reads as TGTGCCAGTAGTATAGGGGACTTAACCTATGGCTACACCTTC. Protein: CASSIGDLTYGYTF. The chain carries TRBV19 and TRBJ1-2; the D gene is possibly TRBD1 (5 bases). The CDR3 is made up of 14 amino acids. Germline assignment: CDR1 LNHDA and CDR2 SQIVND (reference sequence). Trimming took off 1 base at V and 4 bases at J, with 10 bases between the two ends. The complete variable domain, with remaining parts taken from reference TRBV19 and TRBJ1-2, reads DGGITQSPKYLFRKEGQNVTLSCEQNLNHDAMYWYRQDPGQGLRLIYYSQIVNDFQKGDIAEGYSVSREKKESFPLTVTSAQKNPTAFYLCASSIGDLTYGYTFGSGTRLTVV.

This chain links TRBV5-1 with TRBJ1-2, with TRBD1 as a possible D gene (5 bases). There are 14 residues in the CDR3. V lost 2 bases and J 5 bases, leaving 13 bases between the germline ends. The V gene's germline CDR1 is SGHRS and CDR2 YFSETQ. The CDR3 here is CASSFAGSPYGYTF. The CDR3 DNA follows: TGCGCCAGCAGCTTTGCAGGGTCCCCTTATGGCTACACCTTC.

V gene TRBV28 combines with J gene TRBJ1-2; 7 bases fit TRBD1. The J segment lost 4 bases and the V segment lost 11 bases, leaving 13 bases of the junction unmatched. The CDR3 loop spans 14 amino acids. CDR1 and CDR2 (germline): MDHEN, SYDVKM. The CDR3 DNA follows: TGTGCCGCCGAGCGTCGTAGGACAGGCTATGGCTACACCTTC. Its translation is CAAERRRTGYGYTF.

The chain uses TRBV9 and TRBJ2-1; the match to TRBD2 covers 14 bases. The CDR3 runs to 17 residues. V lost 4 bases and J lost 6; bases outside the gene matches: 9. Germline V lookup: CDR1 SGDLS, CDR2 YYNGEE. The CDR3 loop reads CASSIGLAGGPGNEQFF. The CDR3 region has the DNA TGTGCCAGCAGCATTGGACTAGCGGGGGGCCCAGGCAATGAGCAGTTCTTC.

The chain uses TRBV7-9 and TRBJ1-1; D not certain. Germline lookup yields CDR1 SEHNR and CDR2 FQNEAQ (reference sequence). The CDR3 has 15 residues. Trimming pared 5 bases from V and 5 bases from J, leaving 18 bases between. In nucleotides, the CDR3 is TGTGCCAGCAGCCCAAGCGGTGGGGTTGGGACTGAAGCTTTCTTT. Encoded protein: CASSPSGGVGTEAFF.

The chain joins TRBV30 to TRBJ1-4; 8 bases align to TRBD1. The CDR3 loop spans 13 amino acids. Germline V CDR1 and CDR2: GTSNPN, SVGIG (reference sequence). After removal of 2 bases from V and 5 bases from J, the junction contained 1 base not matched to a gene. CDR3 DNA sequence: TGTGCCTGGAGTCGACAGGGGAATGAAAAACTGTTTTTT. It is translated as CAWSRQGNEKLFF.

This chain joins TRBV30 and TRBJ2-1; 14 nucleotides agree with TRBD2. The CDR3 extends over 15 amino acids. CDR1 is GTSNPN and CDR2 is SVGIG in the germline V gene (reference sequence). Losses at the gene ends were 3 bases for V and 4 bases for J; bases not matched to a gene: 2. The CDR3 here is CAWSRLAGGYNEQFF. The CDR3 DNA reads TGTGCCTGGAGCAGACTAGCGGGGGGGTACAATGAGCAGTTCTTC.

There are a few counts of this clone. This chain's CDR3 is CASSLELDRGLGNYGYTF. As DNA, the CDR3 is TGTGCCAGCAGCTTGGAATTGGACAGGGGGCTAGGGAACTATGGCTACACCTTC. This sequence joins TRBV7-2 and TRBJ1-2; 11 nucleotides agree with TRBD1. Germline lookup yields CDR1 SGHTA and CDR2 FQGNSA. V gave up 3 bases and J gave up 2 bases; unmatched junction bases: 11. The CDR3 totals 18 residues.

The CDR3 DNA reads TGTGCCAGTAGTATGAACAGGATTGGCTACACCTTC. Its translation: CASSMNRIGYTF. The chain links TRBV19 to TRBJ1-2; D perhaps matches TRBD1 (5 bases). Germline V gene sequence: CDR1 LNHDA, CDR2 SQIVND (reference sequence). The CDR3 is made up of 12 amino acids. V was cut by 3 bases and J by 7 bases, with 9 bases left in between.

The chain combines TRBV3-1 (or the pseudogene TRBV3-2) with TRBJ1-4, with D unclear. This CDR3 is built from 13 residues. CDR1 and CDR2 (germline): LGHDT, YNNKEL (reference sequence). Trimming shortened V by 1 base and J by 7 bases, and 7 bases separated the two germline ends. The CDR3 coding sequence is TGTGCCAGCAGCCAAGTAGAGGGTGAAAAACTGTTTTTT. Its protein is CASSQVEGEKLFF.

V and J are TRBV3-1 (or the pseudogene TRBV3-2) and TRBJ1-1; no reliable D call. CDR3 length equals 12 residues. Germline-derived CDR1 and CDR2 are LGHDT and YNNKEL (reference sequence). Trimming cost V 2 bases and J 7 bases, with 8 bases left between them. This CDR3 is CASSQLTSEAFF. DNA for the CDR3: TGTGCCAGCAGCCAACTCACGAGTGAAGCTTTCTTT.

The rearrangement uses TRBV11-2 and TRBJ1-6; 9 nucleotides match TRBD1. In germline, CDR1 is SGHAT, CDR2 FQNNGV. Germline trimming cut 5 bases from V and 10 bases from J; bases unmatched to any gene: 15. CDR3 length: 17 amino acids. CDR3 region: CASSQRDRAGMGSPLHF. In DNA form, the CDR3 reads TGTGCCAGCAGCCAACGGGACAGGGCGGGTATGGGGTCACCCCTCCACTTT.

The chain is built from TRBV15 and TRBJ1-1; the D gene is possibly TRBD1 (6 bases). The length of the CDR3 is 15 residues. V was pared by 0 bases and J by 2 bases, with 10 bases between. Germline V CDR1 and CDR2: LNHNV, YYDKDF (reference sequence). The CDR3 loop is CATSRDGRGNTEAFF. CDR3 in DNA: TGTGCCACCAGCAGAGATGGCAGGGGTAACACTGAAGCTTTCTTT.

The V call is TRBV10-3, the J call TRBJ1-3; the D is unclear. Germline CDR1 and CDR2: ENHRY and SYGVKD. V dropped 0 bases and J dropped 4 bases, with 7 bases sitting between them. The CDR3 extends over 14 amino acids. This CDR3 is CAISESRVGNTIYF. The CDR3 DNA reads as TGTGCCATCAGTGAGTCGAGGGTCGGAAACACCATATATTTT.

This clone has a single count. The chain is built from TRBV25-1 and TRBJ1-2; possible D gene TRBD1, 6 bases. Looked up from germline, CDR1 is MGHDK and CDR2 is SYGVNS. This CDR3 spans 14 amino acids. The germline V and J ends were trimmed by 1 base and 5 bases, with 11 bases remaining between them. CDR3 residues: CASSESPGHYGYTF. The CDR3 DNA is TGTGCCAGCAGTGAATCCCCGGGACATTATGGCTACACCTTC.

The chain recombines TRBV2 with TRBJ2-7, with a possible D match to TRBD1 (6 bases). The germline CDR1 and CDR2 sequences are SNHLY and FYNNEI. The CDR3 has 13 residues. V lost 6 bases to trimming and J lost 2 bases, with 11 bases between them. Here the CDR3 reads CASSWTVAYEQYF. Here the CDR3 DNA reads TGTGCCAGCAGCTGGACAGTCGCCTACGAGCAGTACTTC.

This clone was observed a single time. The rearrangement uses TRBV19 and TRBJ1-6; TRBD1 matches 9 bases. The ends lost 5 bases at V and 8 bases at J; junction bases unmatched: 4. This CDR3 has 14 residues. Germline-derived CDR1 and CDR2 are LNHDA and SQIVND (reference sequence). The CDR3 nucleotides read TGTGCCAGTAGTCCAGGACAGGGGTATTCACCCCTCCACTTT. Its translation is CASSPGQGYSPLHF.

This clone was detected once. The rearrangement uses TRBV28 and TRBJ2-3; 12 positions agree with TRBD2. The V gene end was trimmed by 5 bases and the J gene end by 1 base; junction bases not matched to a gene: 4. This CDR3 comprises 16 residues. Germline V CDR1 and CDR2: MDHEN, SYDVKM. The CDR3 protein is CASSARLAGGTDTQYF. The CDR3 nucleotides read TGTGCCAGCAGTGCTAGACTAGCGGGGGGCACAGATACGCAGTATTTT.

V is TRBV5-1 and J is TRBJ1-1; a weak D match, TRBD1 (5 bases). Germline V gives CDR1 SGHRS, CDR2 YFSETQ. Trimming stripped 1 base from V and 5 bases from J, with 12 bases between. The CDR3 totals 14 residues. The CDR3 sequence: CASSLSGGGTEAFF. DNA for the CDR3: TGCGCCAGCAGCTTGTCGGGGGGAGGTACTGAAGCTTTCTTT.

The gene calls are TRBV6-2 or TRBV6-3 and TRBJ2-3; 12 bases are shared with TRBD2. The CDR3 covers 15 residues. The V gene's germline CDR1 is MNHEY and CDR2 SVGEGT. J lost 8 bases, V lost 6 bases, and 9 bases had no gene match. Here the CDR3 reads CASSRTSGVFVTQYF. The CDR3 region has the DNA TGTGCCAGCAGCCGGACTAGCGGGGTATTCGTTACGCAGTATTTT.